This TCR beta chain came from a study of OX40 agonist ivuxolimab in advanced cancers. At the level of the study: Patients in dose escalation had liver, melanoma, kidney or head and neck cancers. Allowance was made for prior anti-PD-1, anti-PD-L1 or anti-CTLA-4 therapy, and around 41% had some.

Sampled blood was obtained at baseline, cycle 4 day 1, and cycle 7 day 1. Comments on this clone: Antigen: not known.

Sequenced by immunoSEQ multiplex PCR; TCRdb stores in-frame clones only, minus some. The sample shows 6,000 to 9,000 clones, about four fifths of them seen only once. Study-wide points: On average, CD8+ T cells showed a greater number of expanded clones than CD4+.

The CDR3 runs to 14 residues. The germline V and J ends were trimmed by 4 bases and 2 bases, with 11 bases remaining between them. Germline CDR1 is MNHEY and CDR2 is SVGAGI. The V gene is TRBV6-5, the J gene TRBJ1-1; D is possibly TRBD1 (6 bases). The sequence came from an adult with an advanced solid tumor such as melanoma, head and neck, liver or kidney cancer. This specimen was CD4+ or CD8+ T cells sorted from blood, taken in a trial of the OX40 agonist ivuxolimab. CDR3 nucleotide sequence: TGTGCCAGCAGTTGGGCAGGGGTTAACACTGAAGCTTTCTTT. Translating gives CASSWAGVNTEAFF.